One and the same sample provided the 23 T cell receptor beta chains below, sequenced in a study of blood T cell repertoires in COVID-19. Sequencing used immunoSEQ multiplex PCR; TCRdb keeps in-frame clones, though not all of them. The data contain some 150,000 clones, 80% to 90% of them singletons. The sequencing sample was made of peripheral blood. The receptors were sampled from a woman aged 45-60 years with acute or convalescent COVID-19.

The gene calls are TRBV5-4 and TRBJ2-5; TRBD2 agrees at 7 bases. Germline-derived CDR1 and CDR2 are SGHNT and YYREEE (reference sequence). The junction had 10 bases not matched to a gene; V was cut back by 4 bases and J by 4 bases. The CDR3 runs 15 residues. CDR3 in amino acids: CASSIPGRGSETQYF. The CDR3 region has the DNA TGTGCCAGCAGCATCCCGGGGCGGGGGTCAGAGACCCAGTACTTC. Full variable domain (remainder filled in from reference TRBV5-4 and TRBJ2-5): ETGVTQSPTHLIKTRGQQVTLRCSSQSGHNTVSWYQQALGQGPQFIFQYYREEENGRGNFPPRFSGLQFPNYSSELNVNALELDDSALYLCASSIPGRGSETQYFGPGTRLLVL.

The chain uses TRBV5-4 and TRBJ1-1; 8 positions agree with TRBD1. The V segment lost 1 base and the J segment 4 bases; nucleotides outside the gene matches: 9. This CDR3 region has 16 residues. CDR1 SGHNT and CDR2 YYREEE come from the germline V gene (reference sequence). CDR3 sequence reads: CASSLSPADRATEAFF. In DNA form, the CDR3 reads TGTGCCAGCAGCTTGTCACCCGCGGACAGGGCCACTGAAGCTTTCTTT.

This sequence joins TRBV18 and TRBJ1-4, with D possibly matching TRBD1 (6 bases). The V end lost 1 base, the J end lost 8 bases, and 8 bases lay between the germline ends. CDR3 length: 13 amino acids. In germline, CDR1 is KGHSH, CDR2 LQKENI. The CDR3 here is CASSPQGDEKLFF. The CDR3 bases are TGTGCCAGCTCACCACAGGGGGACGAAAAACTGTTTTTT.

The chain links TRBV5-1 to TRBJ2-3; tentatively, D is TRBD1 (5 bases). Trimming took 1 base from V and 2 from J, leaving 11 bases between them. Per the germline V gene, CDR1 is SGHRS and CDR2 is YFSETQ. The CDR3 is 15 amino acids. The CDR3 DNA reads as TGCGCCAGCAGCTTGTTTCCAGGGCCCACAGATACGCAGTATTTT. This codes for CASSLFPGPTDTQYF.

Details on this clone: This specimen includes other DNA sequences encoding the same CDR3. V is TRBV2 and J is TRBJ2-3; 8 bases line up with TRBD1. This CDR3 contains 15 residues. V was pared by 5 bases and J by 0 bases, with 4 bases of the junction left unmatched. The germline gives CDR1 SNHLY, CDR2 FYNNEI. CDR3 region: CASSPGTGSTDTQYF. CDR3 in DNA: TGTGCCAGCAGTCCAGGGACAGGCAGCACAGATACGCAGTATTTT.

This clone was seen just once. J is TRBJ1-5 and V is TRBV18; D is perhaps TRBD1 (5 bases). The CDR3 contains 13 residues. Trimming removed 6 bases at V and 2 bases at J, with 8 bases between. The germline gives CDR1 KGHSH, CDR2 LQKENI. The CDR3 sequence is CASSGGGNQPQHF. The CDR3 region has the DNA TGTGCCAGCTCGGGGGGGGGCAATCAGCCCCAGCATTTT.

This chain uses TRBV3-1 (or the pseudogene TRBV3-2) with TRBJ2-1, with D unresolved. The CDR3 is 14 residues long. CDR1 LGHDT and CDR2 YNNKEL come from the germline V gene (reference sequence). V shed 3 bases and J shed 3 bases, with 9 bases lying between them. CDR3 DNA sequence: TGTGCCAGCAGCCAGATGAGGAGCTACAATGAGCAGTTCTTC. Its translation: CASSQMRSYNEQFF.

The chain is built from TRBV11-2 and TRBJ1-2; D gene uncertain. The V end was cut by 5 bases, the J end by 4 bases, with 11 bases between. The length of the CDR3 is 13 residues. Germline V CDR1 and CDR2: SGHAT, FQNNGV. The CDR3 sequence is CASSPVVSYGYTF. The CDR3 coding sequence is TGTGCCAGCAGCCCAGTCGTTTCCTATGGCTACACCTTC.

The chain has TRBV2 and TRBJ2-3; D might be TRBD2 (6 bases). The CDR3 has 13 amino acids. Germline V gene sequence: CDR1 SNHLY, CDR2 FYNNEI. Trimming left V 11 bases short and J 5 bases short, with 17 bases between. CDR3 in amino acids: CACGGLSGDTQYF. CDR3 DNA: TGTGCCTGCGGAGGGTTATCAGGAGATACGCAGTATTTT.

Note on this clone: Other DNA sequences of this sample code for an identical CDR3. The chain has TRBV6-2 or TRBV6-3 and TRBJ1-2; D remains ambiguous. CDR1 MNHEY and CDR2 SVGEGT come from the germline V gene. The CDR3 length is 14 residues. Trimming shortened V by 0 bases and J by 4 bases, and 9 bases separated the two germline ends. The CDR3 protein is CASSYSGGSYGYTF. DNA for the CDR3: TGTGCCAGCAGTTACTCCGGCGGGAGCTATGGCTACACCTTC.

This clone was found many times. This chain's CDR3 is CASSNGLAGGFQFF. The CDR3 DNA reads as TGCGCCAGCAGCAACGGACTAGCGGGAGGTTTCCAGTTCTTC. The chain combines TRBV4-3 with TRBJ2-1, with 14 bases that match TRBD2. With 5 bases clipped from V and 13 bases from J, the junction kept 7 bases outside the gene matches. The CDR3 is made up of 14 amino acids. In germline, CDR1 is LGHNA, CDR2 YSLEER.

The rearrangement links TRBV7-2 to TRBJ2-5; D possibly corresponds to TRBD2 (6 bases). The V end lost 3 bases, the J end lost 4 bases, and 12 bases lay between the germline ends. Germline V gene lookup returns CDR1 SGHTA and CDR2 FQGNSA. This CDR3 is built from 14 residues. CDR3 bases: TGTGCCAGCAGCTTCCCGGGGACTCGAGAGACCCAGTACTTC. This sequence encodes CASSFPGTRETQYF.

This clone was observed once. This rearrangement joins TRBV5-6 to TRBJ2-7; no definite D call. The CDR3 extends over 14 amino acids. The V end was cut by 1 base, the J end by 1 base, with 9 bases between. CDR1 is SGHDT and CDR2 is YYEEEE in the germline V gene. The CDR3 nucleotides are TGTGCCAGCAGCTTGCTGGGCCTTTCCTACGAGCAGTACTTC. Translation gives CASSLLGLSYEQYF.

J is TRBJ1-4 and V is TRBV28; D possibly corresponds to TRBD1 (6 bases). The CDR3 covers 13 residues. Germline V gene data show CDR1 as MDHEN and CDR2 as SYDVKM. V lost 7 bases to trimming and J lost 8 bases, with 14 bases between them. The CDR3 reads CASTLGGEEKLFF. The CDR3 DNA reads as TGTGCCAGCACCCTAGGGGGGGAGGAAAAACTGTTTTTT.

The CDR3: CASNLQGNNEQFF. CDR3 bases: TGTGCCAGTAACCTACAGGGAAACAATGAGCAGTTCTTC. This chain uses TRBV19 with TRBJ2-1, with D perhaps TRBD1 (6 bases). V dropped 7 bases and J dropped 5 bases, with 12 bases sitting between them. The CDR3 sequence is 13 residues long. CDR1 and CDR2 (germline): LNHDA, SQIVND (reference sequence).

A few counts support this clone. The chain is built from TRBV5-1 and TRBJ2-3, with TRBD2 as a possible D gene (6 bases). This CDR3 contains 14 residues. Germline lookup yields CDR1 SGHRS and CDR2 YFSETQ. Trimming removed 4 bases from V and 0 bases from J, with 9 bases in between. The CDR3 DNA is TGCGCCAGCAGCCCCGGGGGTAGCACAGATACGCAGTATTTT. This gives the protein CASSPGGSTDTQYF.

V and J are TRBV19 and TRBJ1-5; TRBD1 matches 8 bases. Germline V gene sequence: CDR1 LNHDA, CDR2 SQIVND (reference sequence). The CDR3 totals 15 residues. Trimming cost V 3 bases and J 12 bases; bases outside gene matches: 13. The CDR3 DNA is TGTGCCAGTAGTATGACAGGGGCCGCTATGTGGCTCCAGCATTTT. Its protein product is CASSMTGAAMWLQHF.

This clone was seen more than once but under ten times. The chain has TRBV4-2 and TRBJ2-2; 9 bases align to TRBD1. The J segment lost 3 bases and the V segment lost 0 bases, leaving 11 bases of the junction unmatched. Germline V gene data show CDR1 as LGHNA and CDR2 as YNFKEQ. The CDR3 consists of 19 residues. The CDR3 protein is CASSQDEMAGQGYTGELFF. CDR3 DNA sequence: TGTGCCAGCAGCCAAGATGAAATGGCGGGACAGGGTTACACCGGGGAGCTGTTTTTT.

The rearrangement links TRBV6-6 to TRBJ2-5, with 11 positions matching TRBD2. Trimming took 6 bases from V and 0 from J; bases not matched to a gene: 6. The CDR3 spans 16 residues. Germline V gene lookup returns CDR1 MNHNY and CDR2 SVGAGI (reference sequence). The CDR3 sequence: CASRVLAGGHQETQYF. The CDR3 DNA reads as TGTGCCAGCAGGGTCCTAGCGGGGGGCCACCAAGAGACCCAGTACTTC.

The genes are TRBV6-4 and TRBJ2-3; 12 bases map to TRBD2. CDR3 length: 22 residues. From germline, CDR1 is MRHNA and CDR2 SNTAGT. The V gene end was trimmed by 2 bases and the J gene end by 4 bases; junction bases not matched to a gene: 22. Written as DNA, the CDR3 is TGTGCCAGCAGTGACGCTAGCGGGGGGGGATCTAGTTTTTGTTGTGGGGCAGATACGCAGTATTTT. It translates to CASSDASGGGSSFCCGADTQYF.

This clone is a singleton in its sample. This sequence joins TRBV6-5 and TRBJ1-4, with no clear D. The CDR3 covers 11 residues. Trimming took 6 bases from V and 6 from J, leaving 5 bases between them. Germline V gene lookup returns CDR1 MNHEY and CDR2 SVGAGI. The CDR3 DNA reads TGTGCCAGCAGGTCAGATGAAAAACTGTTTTTT. It translates to CASRSDEKLFF.

The chain combines TRBV4-3 with TRBJ1-1; D is unclear. V lost 0 bases and J 4 bases, leaving 9 bases between the germline ends. The CDR3 loop spans 14 amino acids. CDR1 is LGHNA, CDR2 YSLEER, per germline. In DNA, the CDR3 is TGCGCCAGCAGCCAAGAGGCGGGGTCCACTGAAGCTTTCTTT. Translating it yields CASSQEAGSTEAFF.

J is TRBJ2-1 and V is TRBV19; a weak D match, TRBD2 (6 bases). Germline-derived CDR1 and CDR2 are LNHDA and SQIVND (reference sequence). The CDR3 loop spans 19 amino acids. The V end was cut by 3 bases, the J end by 5 bases, with 26 bases between. The CDR3 DNA reads TGTGCCAGTAGTATGGAACTAGCTCCGGGGCTGGGGTTCAACAATGAGCAGTTCTTC. As protein: CASSMELAPGLGFNNEQFF.